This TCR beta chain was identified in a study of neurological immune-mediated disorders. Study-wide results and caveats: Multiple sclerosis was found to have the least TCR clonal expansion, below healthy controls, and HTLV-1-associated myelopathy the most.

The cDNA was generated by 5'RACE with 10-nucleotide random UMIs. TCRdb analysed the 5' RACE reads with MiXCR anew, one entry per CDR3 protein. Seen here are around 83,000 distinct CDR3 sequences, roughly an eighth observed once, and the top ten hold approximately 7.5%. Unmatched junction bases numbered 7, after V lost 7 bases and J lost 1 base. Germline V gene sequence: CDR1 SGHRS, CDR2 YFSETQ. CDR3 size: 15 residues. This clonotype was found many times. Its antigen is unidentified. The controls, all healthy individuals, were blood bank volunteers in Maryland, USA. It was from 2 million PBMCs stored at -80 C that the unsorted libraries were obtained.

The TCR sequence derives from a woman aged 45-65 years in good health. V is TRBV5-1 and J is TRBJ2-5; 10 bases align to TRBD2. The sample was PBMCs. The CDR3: CASRSSGGPQETQYF. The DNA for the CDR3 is TGCGCCAGCCGGAGTAGCGGGGGGCCCCAAGAGACCCAGTACTTC.